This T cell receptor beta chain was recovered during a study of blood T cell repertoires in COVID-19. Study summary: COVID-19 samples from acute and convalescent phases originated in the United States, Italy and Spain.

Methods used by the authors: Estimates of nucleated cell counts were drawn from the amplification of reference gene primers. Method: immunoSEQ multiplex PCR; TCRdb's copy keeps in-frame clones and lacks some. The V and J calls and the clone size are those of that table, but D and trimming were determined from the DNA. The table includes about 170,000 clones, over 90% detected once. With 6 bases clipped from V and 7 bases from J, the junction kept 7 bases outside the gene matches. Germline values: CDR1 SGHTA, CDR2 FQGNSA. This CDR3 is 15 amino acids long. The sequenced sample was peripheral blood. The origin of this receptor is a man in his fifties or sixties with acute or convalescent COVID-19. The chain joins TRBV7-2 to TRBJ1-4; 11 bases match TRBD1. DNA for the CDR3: TGTGCCAGCAGGCCGTCTGGGACAGGGGGTGAAAAACTGTTTTTT. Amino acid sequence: CASRPSGTGGEKLFF.